The 24 T cell receptor beta chains below come from one sample, sequenced in a study of T cell repertoires in cytomegalovirus infection (dated 2019 in TCRdb). The sample's treatment or condition label, decoded: in vitro stimulation with specific CMV peptide epitopes to enrich CMV-specific T cells. Sequencing relied on an Illumina HiSeq 1500. TCRdb reran the public reads through fastp at Q25 and MiXCR, keeping productive beta chains. A single entry per CDR3 protein holds the most common genes and DNA from its merged rows. In all, the sample holds around 78,000 distinct CDR3 sequences, and 35% to 45% of those were seen once. 85% to 95% of the sample rests with the top ten. These TCRs are of unknown antigen specificity. The specimen comprised CD8+ T cells from cultured PBMCs, sampled from culture after CMV antigen stimulation. Receptors were obtained from a human donor in good health (CMV status not recorded). Some clones in this sample may be carry-over from other donors' samples.

V gene TRBV19 combines with J gene TRBJ1-2, with 10 bases aligning to TRBD1. This CDR3 has 17 residues. The junction had 13 bases not matched to a gene; V was cut back by 6 bases and J by 3 bases. Germline V gives CDR1 LNHDA, CDR2 SQIVND (reference sequence). Written as DNA, the CDR3 is TGTGCCAGTAGCAGCCGGGACAGGGGTGAGTTGGACTATGGCTACACCTTC. It yields the protein CASSSRDRGELDYGYTF.

The table lists this clonotype with a few counts. The V and J genes are TRBV6-6 and TRBJ2-4; TRBD1 is a possible D gene (5 bases). Trimming shortened V by 7 bases and J by 6 bases, and 10 bases separated the two germline ends. The germline V gene encodes CDR1 MNHNY and CDR2 SVGAGI (reference sequence). The CDR3 sequence is 12 residues long. CDR3 DNA sequence: TGTGCCAGCAAACCCGACAGAAACATTCAGTACTTC. Its protein product is CASKPDRNIQYF.

The rearrangement uses TRBV20-1 and TRBJ1-3; D perhaps matches TRBD1 (6 bases). Germline lookup yields CDR1 DFQATT and CDR2 SNEGSKA (reference sequence). The CDR3 runs 15 residues. The V gene lost 2 bases and the J gene lost 2 bases, with 13 bases spanning the gap. The CDR3 DNA reads as TGCAGTGCTAGAAACCACAGGGAGCCTGGAAACACCATATATTTT. Translating gives CSARNHREPGNTIYF.

The chain joins TRBV5-1 to TRBJ1-2; 9 nucleotides agree with TRBD1. Germline CDR1 and CDR2: SGHRS and YFSETQ. The CDR3 spans 15 residues. V was clipped by 0 bases and J by 3 bases; unmatched bases: 3. CDR3 protein: CASSLGTGDYYGYTF. The CDR3 DNA is TGCGCCAGCAGCTTGGGGACAGGGGACTACTATGGCTACACCTTC.

This clonotype was counted a few times. V and J are TRBV12-3 or TRBV12-4 and TRBJ2-7; weak D call: TRBD2 (5 bases). V gave up 5 bases and J gave up 5 bases, with 16 bases separating them. The CDR3 is made up of 14 amino acids. CDR3 residues: CASSHRALGDEQYF. For the CDR3, the DNA is TGTGCCAGCAGTCACCGGGCCCTCGGGGACGAGCAGTACTTC.

This clonotype has a single count. V is TRBV27 and J is TRBJ2-7, with D unresolved. This CDR3 spans 16 amino acids. Germline CDR1 is MNHEY and CDR2 is SMNVEV (reference sequence). Trimming cost V 3 bases and J 0 bases, with 15 bases left between them. In nucleotides, the CDR3 is TGTGCCAGCAGTTTTAGGCGTTTTAGTAGCTCCTACGAGCAGTACTTC. It codes for CASSFRRFSSSYEQYF.

This clonotype was counted only a few times. The V gene is TRBV28, the J gene TRBJ2-3; the match to TRBD1 covers 7 bases. Germline CDR1 reads MDHEN; CDR2 reads SYDVKM. With V trimmed by 2 bases and J by 5 bases, 13 bases remained unmatched. This CDR3 spans 17 amino acids. In DNA, the CDR3 is TGTGCCAGCAGTTTAAAATACCCGGGACAGCCAGGAGATACGCAGTATTTT. It encodes CASSLKYPGQPGDTQYF.

This clonotype was detected once. The V and J genes are TRBV28 and TRBJ1-5; D remains unclear. Germline loops: CDR1 MDHEN, CDR2 SYDVKM. The CDR3 is made up of 14 amino acids. V was clipped by 3 bases and J by 5 bases, with 11 bases between them. CDR3 sequence (DNA): TGTGCCAGCAGTTTCCTAGGGTCGGATCAGCCCCAGCATTTT. This encodes CASSFLGSDQPQHF.

This clonotype has only a few counts. The V call is TRBV7-2, the J call TRBJ1-2, with D possibly matching TRBD1 (6 bases). Trimming took off 5 bases at V and 8 bases at J, with 15 bases between the two ends. Germline V gene sequence: CDR1 SGHTA, CDR2 FQGNSA. There are 13 residues in the CDR3. CDR3 DNA sequence: TGTGCCAGCAGCCCCCAGGGGCATGAGGGCTACACCTTC. Translation: CASSPQGHEGYTF.

This clonotype occurred a few times. The J gene is TRBJ2-5, the V gene TRBV4-2; no firm D call. V was trimmed by 0 bases and J by 3 bases, leaving 11 bases between them. The CDR3 length is 15 residues. Germline V gene lookup returns CDR1 LGHNA and CDR2 YNFKEQ. The DNA of the CDR3 is TGTGCCAGCAGCCAAGAGAATCTTCTTGAAGAGACCCAGTACTTC. Protein product: CASSQENLLEETQYF.

The rearrangement links TRBV7-9 to TRBJ1-5; D is possibly TRBD1 (6 bases). Germline V lookup: CDR1 SEHNR, CDR2 FQNEAQ (reference sequence). The V gene lost 5 bases and the J gene lost 6 bases, with 11 bases spanning the gap. The CDR3 contains 13 residues. The CDR3 coding sequence is TGTGCCAGCAGCCCACAGGGTGTTCAGCCCCAGCATTTT. This encodes CASSPQGVQPQHF.

The table lists this clonotype with a few counts. The chain joins TRBV6-2 or TRBV6-3 to TRBJ2-1, with 9 bases identical to TRBD2. Trimming cost V 5 bases and J 12 bases; bases outside gene matches: 8. In germline, CDR1 is MNHEY, CDR2 SVGEGT. The CDR3 sequence is 13 residues long. In DNA, the CDR3 is TGTGCCAGCAGTGTTGCGGGGGGGCCTGGGCAGTTCTTC. Protein sequence: CASSVAGGPGQFF.

The table lists this clonotype with a count of one. The chain has TRBV4-2 and TRBJ1-5; D is unresolved. Trimming shortened V by 1 base and J by 4 bases, and 8 bases separated the two germline ends. Per germline, CDR1 LGHNA and CDR2 YNFKEQ. The CDR3 is 14 amino acids. CDR3 in amino acids: CASSQARQNQPQHF. CDR3 coding DNA: TGTGCCAGCAGCCAAGCCCGCCAGAATCAGCCCCAGCATTTT.

This clonotype appeared many times. V gene TRBV12-3 or TRBV12-4 combines with J gene TRBJ2-7; D remains unclear. Trimming shortened V by 4 bases and J by 0 bases, and 4 bases separated the two germline ends. The CDR3 loop spans 12 amino acids. The CDR3, as DNA: TGTGCCAGCAGTTCAGACTCCTACGAGCAGTACTTC. It codes for CASSSDSYEQYF.

The rearrangement links TRBV7-9 to TRBJ2-7; D unresolved. Per germline, CDR1 SEHNR and CDR2 FQNEAQ (reference sequence). Trimming took 2 bases from V and 6 from J, leaving 5 bases between them. There are 11 residues in the CDR3. The CDR3: CASSLNFEQYF. As DNA, the CDR3 is TGTGCCAGCAGCTTAAATTTCGAGCAGTACTTC. The full variable domain, completed using reference TRBV7-9 and TRBJ2-7, is DTGVSQNPRHKITKRGQNVTFRCDPISEHNRLYWYRQTLGQGPEFLTYFQNEAQLEKSRLLSDRFSAERPKGSFSTLEIQRTEQGDSAMYLCASSLNFEQYFGPGTRLTVT.

The chain uses TRBV6-5 and TRBJ2-3; possibly TRBD1 for D (5 bases). V gave up 0 bases and J gave up 2 bases, with 15 bases separating them. Germline CDR1 MNHEY, CDR2 SVGAGI. The CDR3 runs 17 residues. The CDR3 reads CASSYSLAGQITDTQYF. In DNA form, the CDR3 reads TGTGCCAGCAGTTACTCTTTGGCAGGGCAGATCACAGATACGCAGTATTTT.

This clonotype was found a few times. The chain has TRBV7-2 and TRBJ2-3; the D call may be TRBD1 or TRBD2 (5 bases each). Between the trimmed V and J ends, which lost 6 bases and 4 bases, there was a span of 11 bases. Germline assignment: CDR1 SGHTA and CDR2 FQGNSA. The CDR3 is 13 residues long. The CDR3 loop reads CASSWDEPDTQYF. CDR3 nucleotides: TGTGCCAGCAGTTGGGACGAACCAGATACGCAGTATTTT.

The chain uses TRBV6-6 and TRBJ2-5, with TRBD1 matching 9 bases. The CDR3 length is 16 residues. CDR1 and CDR2 (germline): MNHNY, SVGAGI (reference sequence). V was clipped by 2 bases and J by 6 bases; unmatched bases: 10. The CDR3 region has the DNA TGTGCCAGCAGTTACCCTCGTGGACAGGGGATGCAGACCCAGTACTTC. The encoded protein is CASSYPRGQGMQTQYF.

The chain carries TRBV2 and TRBJ1-5, with TRBD1 identical over 7 bases. Germline CDR1 is SNHLY and CDR2 is FYNNEI. The V gene end was trimmed by 6 bases and the J gene end by 5 bases; junction bases not matched to a gene: 16. The CDR3 is 17 residues long. The CDR3 loop reads CASRQHSRQGPHQPQHF. Here the CDR3 DNA reads TGTGCCAGCAGACAACATTCAAGACAGGGACCCCATCAGCCCCAGCATTTT.

The chain is built from TRBV3-1 and TRBJ2-2, with 7 bases matching TRBD1. J lost 6 bases, V lost 4 bases, and 11 bases had no gene match. The CDR3 has 16 amino acids. Germline lookup yields CDR1 LGHDT and CDR2 YNNKEL (reference sequence). The DNA of the CDR3 is TGTGCCAGCAGCCGGACAGGCCCCGTACTGGCCGGGGAGCTGTTTTTT. Translating gives CASSRTGPVLAGELFF.

This clonotype was picked up a small number of times. V gene TRBV15 combines with J gene TRBJ2-7; possible D gene TRBD2, 5 bases. In germline, CDR1 is LNHNV, CDR2 YYDKDF (reference sequence). The CDR3 covers 15 residues. V was shortened by 0 bases and J by 0 bases, with 9 bases between the two germline ends. CDR3 in DNA: TGTGCCACCAGCAGAGACAGGACTTACTCCTACGAGCAGTACTTC. This encodes CATSRDRTYSYEQYF.

Only one count was recorded for this clonotype. This sequence joins TRBV7-2 and TRBJ2-7; no clear D gene. The V gene's germline CDR1 is SGHTA and CDR2 FQGNSA. The CDR3 sequence is 14 residues long. Trimming cost V 2 bases and J 2 bases, with 10 bases left between them. CDR3: CASSLWSAAYEQYF. CDR3 DNA sequence: TGTGCCAGCAGCTTATGGAGCGCAGCCTACGAGCAGTACTTC. Looking up the rest from reference TRBV7-2 and TRBJ2-7 gives the full variable domain: GAGVSQSPSNKVTEKGKDVELRCDPISGHTALYWYRQSLGQGLEFLIYFQGNSAPDKSGLPSDRFSAERTGGSVSTLTIQRTQQEDSAVYLCASSLWSAAYEQYFGPGTRLTVT.

The V call is TRBV25-1, the J call TRBJ1-3, with TRBD1 as a possible D gene (5 bases). In germline, CDR1 is MGHDK, CDR2 SYGVNS. CDR3 length: 11 amino acids. V was cut by 5 bases and J by 8 bases, with 7 bases left in between. In nucleotides, the CDR3 is TGTGCCAGCAGTTTGGGGGACACCATATATTTT. Protein: CASSLGDTIYF.

V and J are TRBV12-3 or TRBV12-4 and TRBJ1-1; D is unclear. Trimming removed 2 bases at V and 4 bases at J, with 11 bases between. The CDR3 consists of 14 residues. The CDR3 DNA reads as TGTGCCAGCAGTTTAACCTTGCGGACCACTGAAGCTTTCTTT. Translation: CASSLTLRTTEAFF.